The source of this TCR beta chain is a study of PD-L1 blockade in urothelial cancer. About the research overall: Men with urothelial cancer arising in the bladder made up about 85% of the roughly 30 patients. The study recovered a median of roughly 140,000 T cells per blood sample.

The assay was immunoSEQ multiplex PCR, and TCRdb's table has in-frame clones only and misses some. The repertoire consists of about 130,000 clones, with more than 70% occurring once and the leading ten covering 2.4%. Time point given: peripheral blood 6 weeks after treatment start. Germline CDR1 reads SGHAT; CDR2 reads FQNNGV. The CDR3 loop spans 12 amino acids. Trimming left V 3 bases short and J 15 bases short, with 12 bases between. This clonotype was sampled from a man aged 50 to 60 with urothelial cancer. Sequences were derived from PBMCs, sampled around atezolizumab (anti-PD-L1) treatment. This rearrangement joins TRBV11-2 to TRBJ1-6; D is undetermined. CDR3 in amino acids: CASSFNGRYLHF. The CDR3 bases are TGTGCCAGCAGCTTTAATGGGAGATACCTCCACTTT.